This record looks at one TCR beta chain sequence and its context. This sample includes further DNA sequences coding for the same CDR3. Germline lookup yields CDR1 GTSNPN and CDR2 SVGIG (reference sequence). The V and J ends lost 5 bases and 8 bases respectively, with 10 bases between them. The CDR3 is made up of 12 amino acids. The data belong to a study of blood T cell repertoires in COVID-19. Sequencing was performed with immunoSEQ multiplex PCR; in TCRdb, only in-frame clones are kept and a portion is missing. This sample yields roughly 360,000 clones, of which roughly four fifths are seen a single time; about 5% belongs to the top ten.

The chain joins TRBV30 to TRBJ1-6, with D unresolved. The sequenced sample was PBMCs or T cells enriched from blood (not recorded which). This clonotype was obtained from a woman aged 45-65 years who had recovered from COVID-19. CDR3 bases: TGTGCCTGGGGGGATCGGGATTCACCCCTCCACTTT. Residues: CAWGDRDSPLHF.